This entry describes one TCR beta chain. The entry originates in a study of OX40 agonist ivuxolimab in advanced cancers. Overall study: Averaging roughly 60 years in age, with a range of roughly 23 to 80, the cohort was around 85% male.

Measured with immunoSEQ multiplex PCR; TCRdb has only the in-frame clones, and not every one. This table holds under 110,000 clones, about nine tenths found once. The CDR3 covers 13 residues. The germline gives CDR1 SGHRS, CDR2 YFSETQ. V was pared by 5 bases and J by 6 bases, with 6 bases of the junction left unmatched. This sequence joins TRBV5-1 and TRBJ1-1; TRBD1 agrees at 8 bases. The specimen comprised CD4+ or CD8+ T cells sorted from blood, sampled in a trial of the OX40 agonist ivuxolimab. This sequence was found in an adult with an advanced solid tumor such as melanoma, head and neck, liver or kidney cancer. DNA for the CDR3: TGCGCCAGCAGGACTGGACAGGGCGCTGAAGCTTTCTTT. Protein sequence: CASRTGQGAEAFF.